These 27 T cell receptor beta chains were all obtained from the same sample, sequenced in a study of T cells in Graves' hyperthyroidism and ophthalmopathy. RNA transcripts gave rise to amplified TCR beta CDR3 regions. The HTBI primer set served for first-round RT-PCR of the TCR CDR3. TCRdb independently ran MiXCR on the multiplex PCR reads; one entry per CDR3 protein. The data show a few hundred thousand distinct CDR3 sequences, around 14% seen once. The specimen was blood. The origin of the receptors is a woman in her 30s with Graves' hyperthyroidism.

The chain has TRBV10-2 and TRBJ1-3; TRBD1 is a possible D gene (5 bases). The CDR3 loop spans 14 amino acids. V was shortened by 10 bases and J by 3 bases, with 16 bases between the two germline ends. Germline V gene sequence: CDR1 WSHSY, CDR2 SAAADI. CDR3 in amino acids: CATASGIYGNTIYF. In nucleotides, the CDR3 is TGCGCCACCGCCTCAGGGATCTATGGAAACACCATATATTTT.

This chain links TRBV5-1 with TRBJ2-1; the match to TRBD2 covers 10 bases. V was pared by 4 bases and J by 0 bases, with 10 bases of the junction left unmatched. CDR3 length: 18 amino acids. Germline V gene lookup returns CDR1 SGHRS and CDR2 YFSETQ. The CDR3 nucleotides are TGCGCCAGCAGCCCGCCGACCGGGACTAGCGACTCCTACAATGAGCAGTTCTTC. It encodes CASSPPTGTSDSYNEQFF.

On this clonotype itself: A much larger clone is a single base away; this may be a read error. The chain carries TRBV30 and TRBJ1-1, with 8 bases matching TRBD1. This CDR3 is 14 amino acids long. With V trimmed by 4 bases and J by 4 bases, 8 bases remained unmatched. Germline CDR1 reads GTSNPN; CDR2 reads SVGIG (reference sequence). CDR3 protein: CAWTLAGGTTEAFF. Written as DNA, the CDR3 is TGTGCCTGGACTCTGGCAGGGGGCACCACTGAAGCTTTCTTT.

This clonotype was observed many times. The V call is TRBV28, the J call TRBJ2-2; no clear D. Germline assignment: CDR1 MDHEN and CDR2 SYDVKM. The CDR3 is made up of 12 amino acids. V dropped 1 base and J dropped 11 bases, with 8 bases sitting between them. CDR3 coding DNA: TGTGCCAGCAGTTTATACGGCCTAGAGCTGTTTTTT. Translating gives CASSLYGLELFF.

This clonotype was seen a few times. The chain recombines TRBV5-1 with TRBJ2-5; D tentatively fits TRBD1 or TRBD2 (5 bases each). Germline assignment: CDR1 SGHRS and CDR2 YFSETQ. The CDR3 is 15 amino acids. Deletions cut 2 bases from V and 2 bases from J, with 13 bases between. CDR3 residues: CASSFEGLRQETQYF. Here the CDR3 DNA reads TGCGCCAGCAGCTTTGAGGGGTTGAGGCAAGAGACCCAGTACTTC.

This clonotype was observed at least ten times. The CDR3 DNA sequence: TGTGCCAGCAGTTTGAAGACAGGGGGCACCGGGGAGCTGTTTTTT. It yields the protein CASSLKTGGTGELFF. The V and J genes are TRBV12-3 or TRBV12-4 and TRBJ2-2, with TRBD1 matching 9 bases. The V segment lost 3 bases and the J segment 4 bases; nucleotides outside the gene matches: 3. CDR3 length equals 15 residues.

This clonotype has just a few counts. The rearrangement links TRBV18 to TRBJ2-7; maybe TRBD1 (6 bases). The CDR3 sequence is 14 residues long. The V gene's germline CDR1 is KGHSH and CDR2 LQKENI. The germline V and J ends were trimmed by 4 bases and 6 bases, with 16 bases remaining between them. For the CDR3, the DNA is TGTGCCAGCTCACGTAGCACAGGGAGATCCGAGCAGTACTTC. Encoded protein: CASSRSTGRSEQYF.

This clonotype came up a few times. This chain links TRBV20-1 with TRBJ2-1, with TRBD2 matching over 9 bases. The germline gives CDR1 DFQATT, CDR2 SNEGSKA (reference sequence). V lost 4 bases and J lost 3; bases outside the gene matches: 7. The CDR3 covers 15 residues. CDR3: CSAIRLAGIYNEQFF. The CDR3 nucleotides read TGCAGTGCTATTCGGCTAGCGGGGATCTACAATGAGCAGTTCTTC.

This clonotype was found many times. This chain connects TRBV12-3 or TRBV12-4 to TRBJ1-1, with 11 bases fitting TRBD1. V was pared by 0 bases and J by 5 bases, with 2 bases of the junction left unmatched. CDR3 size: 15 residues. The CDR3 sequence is CASSLAGQGGTEAFF. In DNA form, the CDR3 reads TGTGCCAGCAGTTTAGCGGGACAGGGGGGGACTGAAGCTTTCTTT.

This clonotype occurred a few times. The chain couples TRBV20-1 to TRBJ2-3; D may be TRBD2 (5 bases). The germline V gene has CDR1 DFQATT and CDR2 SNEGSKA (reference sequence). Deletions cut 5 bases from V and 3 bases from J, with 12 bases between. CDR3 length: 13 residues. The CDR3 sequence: CSAVTRQTDTQYF. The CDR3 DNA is TGCAGTGCTGTTACTAGGCAGACAGATACGCAGTATTTT.

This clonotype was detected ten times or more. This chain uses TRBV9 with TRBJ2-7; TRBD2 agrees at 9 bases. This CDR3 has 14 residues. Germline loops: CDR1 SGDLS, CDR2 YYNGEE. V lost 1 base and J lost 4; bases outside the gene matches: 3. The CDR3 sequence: CASSVTREGYEQYF. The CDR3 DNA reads TGTGCCAGCAGCGTAACGCGGGAGGGATACGAGCAGTACTTC.

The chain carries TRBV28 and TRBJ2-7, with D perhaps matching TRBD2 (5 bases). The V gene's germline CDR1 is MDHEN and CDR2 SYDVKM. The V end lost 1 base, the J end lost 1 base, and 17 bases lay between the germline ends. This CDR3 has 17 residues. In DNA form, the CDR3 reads TGTGCCAGCAGTTTATTAGCGTTGGAGCGGAGTTCCTACGAGCAGTACTTC. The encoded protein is CASSLLALERSSYEQYF.

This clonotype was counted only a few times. CDR3 nucleotides: TGTGCCAGCAGCTTTTCTAGTCTTGAGCAGTTCTTC. Translating it yields CASSFSSLEQFF. V and J are TRBV5-6 and TRBJ2-1; no clear D. With 2 bases removed from V and 9 bases from J, the gap between germline ends came to 9 bases. The germline V gene has CDR1 SGHDT and CDR2 YYEEEE. This CDR3 contains 12 residues.

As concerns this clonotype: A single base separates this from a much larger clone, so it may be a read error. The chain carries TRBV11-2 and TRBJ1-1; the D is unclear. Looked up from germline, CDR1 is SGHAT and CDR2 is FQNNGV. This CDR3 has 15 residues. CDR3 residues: CANSGKGGGETRAFF. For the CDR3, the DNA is TGTGCCAACAGCGGAAAGGGTGGAGGCGAAACGAGGGCTTTCTTT.

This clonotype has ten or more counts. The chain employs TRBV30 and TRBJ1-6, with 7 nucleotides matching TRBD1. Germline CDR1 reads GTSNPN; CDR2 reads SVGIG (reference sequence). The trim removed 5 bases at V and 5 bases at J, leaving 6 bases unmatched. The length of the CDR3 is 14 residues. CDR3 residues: CAWGSGQDNSPLHF. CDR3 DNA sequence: TGTGCCTGGGGATCCGGACAGGATAATTCACCCCTCCACTTT.

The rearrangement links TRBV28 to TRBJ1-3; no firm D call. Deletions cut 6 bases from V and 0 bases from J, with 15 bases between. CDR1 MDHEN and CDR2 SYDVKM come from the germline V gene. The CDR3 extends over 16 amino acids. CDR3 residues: CASSAGFTHSGNTIYF. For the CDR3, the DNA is TGTGCCAGCAGCGCGGGGTTTACTCACTCTGGAAACACCATATATTTT.

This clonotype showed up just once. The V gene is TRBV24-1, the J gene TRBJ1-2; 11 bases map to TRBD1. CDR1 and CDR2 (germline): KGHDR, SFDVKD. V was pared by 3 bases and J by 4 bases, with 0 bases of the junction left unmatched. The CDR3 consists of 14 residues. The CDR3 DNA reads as TGTGCCACCAGTGATGGACAGGGGGCCTATGGCTACACCTTC. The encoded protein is CATSDGQGAYGYTF.

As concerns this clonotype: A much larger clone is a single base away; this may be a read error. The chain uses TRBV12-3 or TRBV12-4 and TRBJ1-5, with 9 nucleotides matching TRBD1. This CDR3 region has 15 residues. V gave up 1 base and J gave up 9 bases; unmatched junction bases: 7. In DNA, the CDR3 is TGTGCCAGCAGTTTAGGGGGACAGGGAACGAGGCCCCAGCATTTT. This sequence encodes CASSLGGQGTRPQHF.

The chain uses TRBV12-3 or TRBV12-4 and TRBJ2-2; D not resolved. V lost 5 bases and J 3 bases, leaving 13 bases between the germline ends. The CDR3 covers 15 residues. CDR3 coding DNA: TGTGCCAGCAGTCTTCAGCGTCCGGACACCGGGGAGCTGTTTTTT. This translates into CASSLQRPDTGELFF.

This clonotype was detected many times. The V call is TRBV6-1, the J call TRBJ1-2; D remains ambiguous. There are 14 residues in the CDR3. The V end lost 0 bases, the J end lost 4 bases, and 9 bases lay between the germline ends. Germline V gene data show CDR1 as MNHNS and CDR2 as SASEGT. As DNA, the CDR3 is TGTGCCAGCAGTGAAGCTTGGGCAGGCTATGGCTACACCTTC. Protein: CASSEAWAGYGYTF.

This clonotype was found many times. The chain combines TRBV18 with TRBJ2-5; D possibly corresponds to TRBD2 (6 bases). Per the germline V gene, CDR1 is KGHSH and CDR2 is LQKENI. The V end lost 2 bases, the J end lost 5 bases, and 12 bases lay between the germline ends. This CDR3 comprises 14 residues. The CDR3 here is CASSPNGSPETQYF. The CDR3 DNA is TGTGCCAGCTCACCAAACGGGAGCCCGGAGACCCAGTACTTC.

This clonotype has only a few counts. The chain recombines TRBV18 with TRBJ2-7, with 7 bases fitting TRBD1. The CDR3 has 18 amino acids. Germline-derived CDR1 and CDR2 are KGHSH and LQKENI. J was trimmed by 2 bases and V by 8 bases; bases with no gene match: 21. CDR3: CASQSRDSPIEYPYEQYF. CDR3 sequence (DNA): TGTGCCAGCCAAAGCCGGGACAGTCCGATTGAGTACCCCTACGAGCAGTACTTC.

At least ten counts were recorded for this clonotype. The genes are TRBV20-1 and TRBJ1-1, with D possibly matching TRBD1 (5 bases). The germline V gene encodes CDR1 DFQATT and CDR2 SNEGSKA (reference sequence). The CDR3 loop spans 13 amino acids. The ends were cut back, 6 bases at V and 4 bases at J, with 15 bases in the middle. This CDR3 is CSAPPDTSTEAFF. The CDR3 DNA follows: TGCAGTGCCCCCCCGGACACGAGCACTGAAGCTTTCTTT.

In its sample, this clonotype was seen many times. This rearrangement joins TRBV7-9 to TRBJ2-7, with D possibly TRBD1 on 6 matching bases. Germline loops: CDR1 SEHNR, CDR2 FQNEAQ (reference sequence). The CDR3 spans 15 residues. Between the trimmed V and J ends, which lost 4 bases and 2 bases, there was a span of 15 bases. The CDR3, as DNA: TGTGCCAGCAGCTCAAACAGGGTCAACACCTACGAGCAGTACTTC. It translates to CASSSNRVNTYEQYF.

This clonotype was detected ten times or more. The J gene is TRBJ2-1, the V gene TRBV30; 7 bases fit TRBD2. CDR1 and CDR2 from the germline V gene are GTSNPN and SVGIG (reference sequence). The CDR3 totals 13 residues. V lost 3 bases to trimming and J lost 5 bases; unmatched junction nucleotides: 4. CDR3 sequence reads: CAWRQGLHNEQFF. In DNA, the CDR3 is TGTGCCTGGAGGCAGGGACTACACAATGAGCAGTTCTTC.

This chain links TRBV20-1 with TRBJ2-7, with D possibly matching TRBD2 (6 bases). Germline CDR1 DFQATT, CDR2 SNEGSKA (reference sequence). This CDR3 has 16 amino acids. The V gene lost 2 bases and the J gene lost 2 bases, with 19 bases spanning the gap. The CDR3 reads CSARSPLIGTPYEQYF. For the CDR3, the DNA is TGCAGTGCTAGATCCCCTCTTATCGGGACTCCCTACGAGCAGTACTTC.

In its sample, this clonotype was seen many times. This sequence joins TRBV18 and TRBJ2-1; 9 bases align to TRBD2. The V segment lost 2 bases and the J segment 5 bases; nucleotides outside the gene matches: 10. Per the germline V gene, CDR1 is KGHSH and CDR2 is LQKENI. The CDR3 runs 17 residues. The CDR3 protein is CASSPGAGGPVDNEQFF. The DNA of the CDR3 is TGTGCCAGCTCACCAGGGGCGGGAGGGCCTGTCGACAATGAGCAGTTCTTC.